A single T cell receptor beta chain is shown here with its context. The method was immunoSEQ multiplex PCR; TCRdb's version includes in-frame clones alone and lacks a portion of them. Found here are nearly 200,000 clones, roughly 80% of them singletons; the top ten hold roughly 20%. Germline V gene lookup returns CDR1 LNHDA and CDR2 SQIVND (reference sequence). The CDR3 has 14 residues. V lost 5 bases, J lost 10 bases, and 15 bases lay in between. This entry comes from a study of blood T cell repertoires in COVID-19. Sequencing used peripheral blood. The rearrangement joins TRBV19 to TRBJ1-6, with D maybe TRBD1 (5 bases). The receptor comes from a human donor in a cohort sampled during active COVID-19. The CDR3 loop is CASSLWGESSPLHF. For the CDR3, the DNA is TGTGCCAGTAGTTTGTGGGGCGAGTCGTCACCCCTCCACTTT.